This T cell receptor beta chain originates from a study of blood T cell repertoires in COVID-19. In the study overall: Samples representing acute and convalescent COVID-19 were sourced from the United States, Italy and Spain. PBMCs, B-cell-depleted T cells, or T cells were the source of the cDNA or gDNA that made up the material.

Trimming cost V 6 bases and J 0 bases, with 14 bases left between them. Germline V lookup: CDR1 MDHEN, CDR2 SYDVKM. The CDR3 length is 15 residues. Original data processing: Nucleated cell number was recorded as an estimate derived from reference gene primer amplification. The table came from immunoSEQ multiplex PCR; TCRdb's copy has only in-frame clones and leaves some out. Clone size and V and J calls were adopted from that table, with D and trimming inferred from the DNA. The profile shows 80,000 or so clones, 75% to 85% of them singletons. This TCR derives from a woman in her 70s with acute or convalescent COVID-19. Sequenced material: peripheral blood. The V call is TRBV28, the J call TRBJ1-1, with a weak D call TRBD1 (6 bases). This chain's CDR3 is CASRLRQAVNTEAFF. CDR3 coding DNA: TGTGCCAGCAGACTTAGACAGGCGGTGAACACTGAAGCTTTCTTT.